Sequencing of this TCR beta chain was carried out in a study of read filtering for tumor transcriptome and immune sequencing. The wider study: Mean patient age was roughly 66 years, range about 45 to 85; 17 male, around 15 female. Transcriptome libraries were built from DNase-treated RNA. TCR-mapped reads were about 3.5 to 11 million with IR-seq versus roughly 75 to 1,400 with RNA-seq.

Trimming stripped 4 bases from V and 8 bases from J, with 18 bases between. Germline V gene data show CDR1 as MNHEY and CDR2 as SMNVEV (reference sequence). The CDR3 length is 15 residues. Overall study results and limits: Sorted CD138-negative bone marrow cells were not purified T cells.

From about 400 ng of RNA, a library with molecular barcoded alpha/delta and beta/gamma adaptors was made. Each CDR3 protein gets one entry after TCRdb re-called the reads with MiXCR. The sample lists about 130,000 distinct CDR3 sequences, 13% occurring once. In regard to this clonotype: Its antigen is unknown.

V is TRBV27 and J is TRBJ2-1, with D unresolved. The sample was a population of CD138-negative cells sorted from bone marrow. This clonotype originated in a donor at least 40 years old with multiple myeloma. The CDR3 is CASSSPDRFYDEQFF. CDR3 nucleotide sequence: TGTGCCAGCAGTTCCCCGGACCGTTTTTACGATGAGCAGTTCTTC.